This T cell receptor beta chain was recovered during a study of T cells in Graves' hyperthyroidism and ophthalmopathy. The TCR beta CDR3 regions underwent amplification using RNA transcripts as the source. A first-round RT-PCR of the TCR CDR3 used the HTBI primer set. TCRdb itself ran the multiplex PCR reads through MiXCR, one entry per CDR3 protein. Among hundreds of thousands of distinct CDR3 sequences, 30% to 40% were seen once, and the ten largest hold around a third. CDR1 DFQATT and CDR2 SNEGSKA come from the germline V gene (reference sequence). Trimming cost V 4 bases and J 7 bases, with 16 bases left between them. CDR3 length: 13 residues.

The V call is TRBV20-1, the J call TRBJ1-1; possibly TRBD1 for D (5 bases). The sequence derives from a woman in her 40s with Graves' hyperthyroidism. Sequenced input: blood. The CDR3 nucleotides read TGCAGTGCTAAATGGATAGGCAGGGATGAAGCTTTCTTT. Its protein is CSAKWIGRDEAFF.